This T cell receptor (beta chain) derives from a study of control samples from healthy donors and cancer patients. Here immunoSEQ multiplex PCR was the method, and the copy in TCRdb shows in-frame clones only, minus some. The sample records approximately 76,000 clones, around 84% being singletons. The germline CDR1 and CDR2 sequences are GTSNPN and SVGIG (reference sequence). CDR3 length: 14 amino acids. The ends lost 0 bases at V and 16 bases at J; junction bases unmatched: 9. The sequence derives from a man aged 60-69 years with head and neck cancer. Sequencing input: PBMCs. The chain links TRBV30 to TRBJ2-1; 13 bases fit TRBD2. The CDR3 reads CAWSVPGLAGARFF. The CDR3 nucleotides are TGTGCCTGGAGTGTACCCGGACTAGCGGGAGCCCGTTTCTTC.